This TCR beta chain was obtained from a study of CD8 T cells in ankylosing spondylitis. General study findings and limits: Past research had described some motif variants in reactive arthritis synovial fluid and blood. Seven or eight highly homologous variants made up a TCR beta motif, and this motif appeared characteristic of ankylosing spondylitis blood. Clones linked to the disease showed a CD8+ phenotype. They occurred at relatively low frequencies in peripheral blood. Reportedly, matched ankylosing spondylitis synovial fluid was significantly enriched for disease-linked clones.

In the case of this clonotype: No antigen is known for it.

TCRdb called the 5' RACE reads again in MiXCR, with one record for every CDR3 protein. The table records 470,000 or so distinct CDR3 sequences, 25% to 30% of them present only once. This CDR3 has 13 amino acids. J gave up 8 bases and V 6 bases, and 4 bases lay outside the gene matches. The germline V gene encodes CDR1 DFQATT and CDR2 SNEGSKA (reference sequence). The sequence was obtained from a male donor with ankylosing spondylitis. This chain uses TRBV20-1 with TRBJ2-1, with 13 bases lining up with TRBD2. Input material: blood, either unsorted or a sorted T cell fraction (not recorded which). CDR3 residues: CSAWTSGRDEQFF. The CDR3 DNA reads TGCAGTGCCTGGACTAGCGGGAGAGATGAGCAGTTCTTC.